These 22 T cell receptor beta chains were all obtained from the same sample, sequenced in a study of cytomegalovirus exposure and HLA in healthy donors. Use of 60 Vbeta and 13 Jbeta primers characterized the PCR. Clones were read by immunoSEQ multiplex PCR, and TCRdb kept only the in-frame ones, dropping some. The sample includes some 100,000 clones, 65% to 90% of them seen just once. Sequencing was carried out using PBMCs. These receptors were obtained from a woman aged 25 to 39 in good health and CMV-seronegative.

The table lists this clone with a count of one. The chain carries TRBV9 and TRBJ1-5; D may be TRBD1 (5 bases). V lost 5 bases and J lost 6, with 12 bases in between. The germline CDR1 and CDR2 sequences are SGDLS and YYNGEE. This CDR3 spans 13 amino acids. CDR3 amino acids: CASSPEGSQPQHF. The CDR3 nucleotides are TGTGCCAGCAGTCCGGAGGGGTCTCAGCCCCAGCATTTT.

The genes are TRBV25-1 and TRBJ2-5; 9 positions match TRBD2. The CDR3 has 15 residues. V shed 1 base and J 5 bases; nucleotides not matched to a gene: 5. CDR1 and CDR2 from the germline V gene are MGHDK and SYGVNS. The CDR3 sequence is CASSESLAGRETQYF. The CDR3 DNA is TGTGCCAGCAGTGAATCCCTAGCGGGAAGGGAGACCCAGTACTTC.

This chain joins TRBV25-1 and TRBJ2-2; D is unclear. This CDR3 has 14 residues. Germline loops: CDR1 MGHDK, CDR2 SYGVNS. V dropped 3 bases and J dropped 2 bases, with 7 bases sitting between them. This CDR3 reads CASSDRGNTGELFF. For the CDR3, the DNA is TGTGCCAGCAGTGATAGAGGCAACACCGGGGAGCTGTTTTTT.

The CDR3 protein is CASSMPGSTDTQYF. The DNA for the CDR3 is TGTGCCAGTAGTATGCCAGGGAGCACAGATACGCAGTATTTT. The chain has TRBV19 and TRBJ2-3; D perhaps matches TRBD1 (5 bases). CDR1 LNHDA and CDR2 SQIVND come from the germline V gene (reference sequence). The CDR3 is made up of 14 amino acids. Trimming removed 3 bases from V and 0 bases from J, with 7 bases in between.

The rearrangement links TRBV7-9 to TRBJ2-7; 10 nucleotides align to TRBD1. The CDR3 is 16 amino acids. Germline V gives CDR1 SEHNR, CDR2 FQNEAQ (reference sequence). V lost 0 bases, J lost 7 bases, and 9 bases stayed unmatched. Here the CDR3 DNA reads TGTGCCAGCAGCTTAGCCGGGACAGGGGTGAGAGTGGAGCAGTACTTC. It yields the protein CASSLAGTGVRVEQYF. The variable domain in full, with the rest retrieved from reference TRBV7-9 and TRBJ2-7, is DTGVSQNPRHKITKRGQNVTFRCDPISEHNRLYWYRQTLGQGPEFLTYFQNEAQLEKSRLLSDRFSAERPKGSFSTLEIQRTEQGDSAMYLCASSLAGTGVRVEQYFGPGTRLTVT.

The V call is TRBV7-3, the J call TRBJ1-1; the D is unclear. The CDR3 sequence is 13 residues long. Germline CDR1 and CDR2: SGHTA and FQGTGA. V lost 6 bases and J lost 0, with 8 bases in between. The CDR3 DNA is TGTGCCAGCAGGTCTTCTTTGAACACTGAAGCTTTCTTT. This encodes CASRSSLNTEAFF.

With regard to this clone: One end of the junction is discordant with germline, which a read error may explain. The CDR3 loop reads CATSVGGDYEQYF. DNA of the CDR3: TGTGCCACCAGTGTGGGGGGGGACTACGAGCAGTACTTC. V gene TRBV6-5 combines with J gene TRBJ2-7, with 7 bases aligning to TRBD2. Germline CDR1 is MNHEY and CDR2 is SVGAGI. The CDR3 is made up of 13 amino acids.

The V and J genes are TRBV5-1 and TRBJ2-5; 13 bases fit TRBD2. After removal of 4 bases from V and 5 bases from J, the junction contained 5 bases not matched to a gene. This CDR3 region has 15 residues. The germline CDR1 and CDR2 sequences are SGHRS and YFSETQ. CDR3 in DNA: TGCGCCAGCAGCCTGGGACTAGCGGGAAAGGAGACCCAGTACTTC. It is translated as CASSLGLAGKETQYF.

The chain joins TRBV10-3 to TRBJ2-5; D is ambiguous. Germline V CDR1 and CDR2: ENHRY, SYGVKD. V shed 0 bases and J shed 7 bases, with 9 bases lying between them. This CDR3 has 13 residues. In nucleotides, the CDR3 is TGTGCCATCAGTGAGTCGAGCCCCGGGACCCAGTACTTC. Translation: CAISESSPGTQYF.

The V gene is TRBV5-1, the J gene TRBJ2-5; tentative D call: TRBD2 (5 bases). The CDR3 has 16 amino acids. The germline V and J ends were trimmed by 4 bases and 4 bases, with 20 bases remaining between them. CDR1 and CDR2 (germline): SGHRS, YFSETQ. For the CDR3, the DNA is TGCGCCAGCAGCCTCGGCGTCCGGGGTGGTGGAGAGACCCAGTACTTC. Translation: CASSLGVRGGGETQYF.

This clone was recorded only once. The J gene is TRBJ2-1, the V gene TRBV5-1; 8 nucleotides align to TRBD2. The CDR3 is 16 amino acids. Germline loops: CDR1 SGHRS, CDR2 YFSETQ. The junction had 8 bases not matched to a gene; V was cut back by 0 bases and J by 6 bases. As DNA, the CDR3 is TGCGCCAGCAGCTTGGCATCCCTAGCGGGTATCAATGAGCAGTTCTTC. This codes for CASSLASLAGINEQFF.

The CDR3 protein is CASRGTGEGDGYTF. The CDR3 DNA reads as TGTGCCAGCAGGGGGACAGGGGAGGGGGATGGCTACACCTTC. The rearrangement links TRBV28 to TRBJ1-2, with TRBD1 matching 10 bases. Germline CDR1 MDHEN, CDR2 SYDVKM. V gave up 6 bases and J gave up 6 bases; unmatched junction bases: 7. The CDR3 runs 14 residues.

This clone was observed once. The chain uses TRBV6-1 and TRBJ2-3; 7 bases map to TRBD2. Germline V lookup: CDR1 MNHNS, CDR2 SASEGT. The CDR3 loop spans 14 amino acids. V gave up 10 bases and J gave up 1 base; unmatched junction bases: 8. The CDR3 DNA reads TGTGCCACATCTGGGGGGGTCGGCACAGATACGCAGTATTTT. Translation: CATSGGVGTDTQYF.

As to this clone: This same CDR3 is encoded by further DNA sequences in the sample. This chain links TRBV7-8 with TRBJ1-4; no definite D call. Germline CDR1 is SGHVS and CDR2 is FQNEAQ. This CDR3 is 13 amino acids long. The germline V and J ends were trimmed by 1 base and 5 bases, with 5 bases remaining between them. The CDR3 region is CASSLGRNEKLFF. The CDR3 DNA sequence: TGTGCCAGCAGCTTAGGCAGGAATGAAAAACTGTTTTTT. The full variable domain, rest sourced from reference TRBV7-8 and TRBJ1-4, is GAGVSQSPRYKVAKRGQDVALRCDPISGHVSLFWYQQALGQGPEFLTYFQNEAQLDKSGLPSDRFFAERPEGSVSTLKIQRTQQEDSAVYLCASSLGRNEKLFFGSGTQLSVL.

The chain has TRBV10-3 and TRBJ2-1, with 9 bases matching TRBD2. Losses at the gene ends were 8 bases for V and 8 bases for J; bases not matched to a gene: 7. Per the germline V gene, CDR1 is ENHRY and CDR2 is SYGVKD. The CDR3 has 13 amino acids. For the CDR3, the DNA is TGTGCCATCGCTAGCGGGGTCTTGGATGAGCAGTTCTTC. Translating gives CAIASGVLDEQFF.

This chain links TRBV5-4 with TRBJ2-7; TRBD1 might be the D (7 bases). The CDR3 length is 17 residues. From germline, CDR1 is SGHNT and CDR2 YYREEE (reference sequence). V lost 4 bases to trimming and J lost 2 bases, with 22 bases between them. CDR3 sequence (DNA): TGTGCCAGCAGCGACCGGACCGGGGGACAGTGGACCTACGAGCAGTACTTC. It codes for CASSDRTGGQWTYEQYF. Based on the CDR3 plus reference TRBV5-4 and TRBJ2-7, the full variable domain is ETGVTQSPTHLIKTRGQQVTLRCSSQSGHNTVSWYQQALGQGPQFIFQYYREEENGRGNFPPRFSGLQFPNYSSELNVNALELDDSALYLCASSDRTGGQWTYEQYFGPGTRLTVT.

J is TRBJ1-2 and V is TRBV7-9; 10 bases align to TRBD1. With V trimmed by 5 bases and J by 5 bases, 8 bases remained unmatched. The germline CDR1 and CDR2 sequences are SEHNR and FQNEAQ (reference sequence). This CDR3 comprises 15 residues. CDR3 DNA sequence: TGTGCCAGCAGCCCGACAGGGGGCAGTGGGTATGGCTACACCTTC. It yields the protein CASSPTGGSGYGYTF. Complete variable domain (other parts from reference TRBV7-9 and TRBJ1-2): DTGVSQNPRHKITKRGQNVTFRCDPISEHNRLYWYRQTLGQGPEFLTYFQNEAQLEKSRLLSDRFSAERPKGSFSTLEIQRTEQGDSAMYLCASSPTGGSGYGYTFGSGTRLTVV.

The J gene is TRBJ2-3, the V gene TRBV6-1; D unresolved. Trimming removed 1 base from V and 2 bases from J, with 10 bases in between. CDR1 and CDR2 from the germline V gene are MNHNS and SASEGT. This CDR3 is built from 15 residues. The CDR3 DNA reads as TGTGCCAGCAGTGAAGTCCTAGTCCACACAGATACGCAGTATTTT. Its translation: CASSEVLVHTDTQYF.

This chain connects TRBV28 to TRBJ1-5; tentatively, D is TRBD1 (6 bases). Germline CDR1 and CDR2: MDHEN and SYDVKM. V was shortened by 5 bases and J by 7 bases, with 18 bases between the two germline ends. This CDR3 has 15 amino acids. The CDR3, as DNA: TGTGCCAGCAGTACACTACAGACAGGTACCCAGCCCCAGCATTTT. This encodes CASSTLQTGTQPQHF.

The J gene is TRBJ2-1, the V gene TRBV30; TRBD1 agrees at 12 bases. Germline V gene lookup returns CDR1 GTSNPN and CDR2 SVGIG (reference sequence). V was pared by 1 base and J by 5 bases, with 15 bases of the junction left unmatched. CDR3 length: 19 amino acids. DNA of the CDR3: TGTGCCTGGAGTGCGGTTGGGACAGGGGGCTTAAACAACCACAATGAGCAGTTCTTC. Encoded protein: CAWSAVGTGGLNNHNEQFF.

This clone came up a few times. The rearrangement links TRBV6-1 to TRBJ2-5; the D gene is possibly TRBD1 (5 bases). CDR3 size: 14 residues. Trimming removed 8 bases at V and 2 bases at J, with 15 bases between. Looked up from germline, CDR1 is MNHNS and CDR2 is SASEGT. DNA of the CDR3: TGTGCCAGCCCCAGGCCAGGGCTACAAGAGACCCAGTACTTC. The encoded protein is CASPRPGLQETQYF.

CDR3 region: CASSLTSGSSTGELFF. CDR3 nucleotides: TGTGCCAGCAGCCTTACTAGCGGGAGCTCGACCGGGGAGCTGTTTTTT. This rearrangement joins TRBV2 to TRBJ2-2; 11 nucleotides align to TRBD2. The J segment lost 5 bases and the V segment lost 6 bases, leaving 8 bases of the junction unmatched. This CDR3 has 16 amino acids. Germline CDR1 reads SNHLY; CDR2 reads FYNNEI.